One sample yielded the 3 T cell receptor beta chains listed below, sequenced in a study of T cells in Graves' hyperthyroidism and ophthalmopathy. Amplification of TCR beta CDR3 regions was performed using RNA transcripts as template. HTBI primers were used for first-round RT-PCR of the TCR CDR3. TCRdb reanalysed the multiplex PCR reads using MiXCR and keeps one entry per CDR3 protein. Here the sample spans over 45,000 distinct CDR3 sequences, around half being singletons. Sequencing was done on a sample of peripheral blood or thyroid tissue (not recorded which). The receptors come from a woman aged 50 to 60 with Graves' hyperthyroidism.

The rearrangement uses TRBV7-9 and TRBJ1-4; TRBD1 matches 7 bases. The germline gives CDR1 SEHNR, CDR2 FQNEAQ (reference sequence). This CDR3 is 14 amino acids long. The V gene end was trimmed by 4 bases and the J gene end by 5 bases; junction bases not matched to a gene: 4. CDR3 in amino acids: CASSSDRVNEKLFF. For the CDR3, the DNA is TGTGCCAGCAGCTCCGACAGGGTGAATGAAAAACTGTTTTTT.

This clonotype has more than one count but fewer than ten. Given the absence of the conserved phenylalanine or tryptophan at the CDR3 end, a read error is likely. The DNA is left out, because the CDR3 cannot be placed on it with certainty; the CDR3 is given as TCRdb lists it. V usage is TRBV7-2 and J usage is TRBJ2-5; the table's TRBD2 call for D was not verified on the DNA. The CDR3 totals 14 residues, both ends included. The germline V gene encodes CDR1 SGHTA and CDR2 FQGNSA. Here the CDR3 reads CASSRTSGTRGPNT.

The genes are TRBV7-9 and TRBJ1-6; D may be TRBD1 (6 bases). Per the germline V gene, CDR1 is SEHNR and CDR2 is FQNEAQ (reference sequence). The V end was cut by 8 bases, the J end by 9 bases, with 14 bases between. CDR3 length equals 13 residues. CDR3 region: CASGGGPISPLHF. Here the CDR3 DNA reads TGTGCCAGCGGGGGGGGGCCAATTTCACCCCTCCACTTT.